One sample yielded the 23 T cell receptor beta chains listed below, sequenced in a study of T cells in Graves' hyperthyroidism and ophthalmopathy (dated by TCRdb to between 2018 and 2020). Library method: multiplex PCR. Instrument used: Illumina HiSeq 2000. Amplification of TCR beta CDR3 regions was carried out from RNA transcripts. A first-round RT-PCR of the TCR CDR3 used the HTBI primer set with the Qiagen OneStep RT-PCR kit. TCRdb ran its own pipeline on the public reads, namely fastp trimming at Q25 and MiXCR clone calling, and kept in-frame beta chains. When rows share a CDR3 protein, they turn into one entry using the most common DNA and genes. For this sample the table gives about 360,000 distinct CDR3 sequences, of which roughly 19% were detected only once. The top ten hold about 3.7% of the sample. The sample taken for sequencing was blood. These receptors were collected from a woman aged 18-35 years with Graves' hyperthyroidism.

This clonotype occurred many times. The chain combines TRBV2 with TRBJ2-7; maybe TRBD1 (6 bases). This CDR3 comprises 16 residues. Germline V lookup: CDR1 SNHLY, CDR2 FYNNEI. Trimming took 3 bases from V and 3 from J, leaving 18 bases between them. The CDR3: CASSESPLDSFYEQYF. DNA for the CDR3: TGTGCCAGCAGTGAGTCCCCTTTGGACAGCTTCTACGAGCAGTACTTC.

The table lists this clonotype with a count of one. Possible read error: a much larger clone is one base away. V gene TRBV6-1 combines with J gene TRBJ2-7; D perhaps matches TRBD2 (5 bases). The CDR3 contains 14 residues. Looked up from germline, CDR1 is MNHNS and CDR2 is SASEGT. Between the trimmed V and J ends, which lost 7 bases and 5 bases, there was a span of 18 bases. CDR3 coding DNA: TGTGCCAGCATCCGTCGGGGAGATTGGGACGAGCAGTACGTC. Protein product: CASIRRGDWDEQYV.

This clonotype was observed many times. This sequence joins TRBV28 and TRBJ1-1; D not resolved. Germline CDR1 MDHEN, CDR2 SYDVKM. The length of the CDR3 is 15 residues. Trimming took off 5 bases at V and 10 bases at J, with 23 bases between the two ends. The CDR3 here is CASSLFSGGDEGAFF. CDR3 sequence (DNA): TGTGCCAGCAGTCTTTTTAGTGGCGGCGACGAGGGAGCTTTCTTT.

At least ten counts were recorded for this clonotype. The chain has TRBV2 and TRBJ1-1; D not certain. The length of the CDR3 is 12 residues. V lost 6 bases to trimming and J lost 5 bases, with 10 bases between them. Germline V gene sequence: CDR1 SNHLY, CDR2 FYNNEI. In DNA form, the CDR3 reads TGTGCCAGCAGGAAGGAGGGTACTGAAGCTTTCTTT. This translates into CASRKEGTEAFF.

This clonotype was picked up many times. CDR3 nucleotide sequence: TGTGCCAGCAGTTCAGGGGGCTTGTTTACTGAAGCTTTCTTT. Translated: CASSSGGLFTEAFF. V is TRBV12-3 or TRBV12-4 and J is TRBJ1-1; 8 bases line up with TRBD1. The CDR3 extends over 14 amino acids. Germline trimming cut 4 bases from V and 5 bases from J; bases unmatched to any gene: 6.

This clonotype showed up many times. The CDR3 sequence is CASSQAPPGLAGQETQYF. In nucleotides, the CDR3 is TGTGCCAGCAGCCAAGCCCCCCCGGGACTAGCGGGACAAGAGACCCAGTACTTC. This chain links TRBV3-1 with TRBJ2-5; 13 nucleotides line up with TRBD2. Unmatched junction bases numbered 7, after V lost 1 base and J lost 2 bases. The CDR3 spans 18 residues. Germline CDR1 LGHDT, CDR2 YNNKEL (reference sequence).

This clonotype occurred many times. One end of the junction does not line up with germline, which may come from a read error. The gene calls are TRBV6-5 and TRBJ1-1; D perhaps matches TRBD1 (5 bases). Germline values: CDR1 MNHEY, CDR2 SVGAGI. This CDR3 contains 16 residues. CDR3 coding DNA: TGTGCCAGCAGTTACCCGGACTACAAGGGGAACACTGAAGCTCTCTTT. This gives the protein CASSYPDYKGNTEALF.

In its sample, this clonotype was seen many times. V and J are TRBV27 and TRBJ1-5, with D perhaps TRBD1 (5 bases). The CDR3 extends over 15 amino acids. The germline V gene encodes CDR1 MNHEY and CDR2 SMNVEV (reference sequence). The V end was cut by 7 bases, the J end by 7 bases, with 20 bases between. The CDR3 sequence: CASNFGGRGIQPQHF. For the CDR3, the DNA is TGTGCCAGCAATTTCGGTGGGAGGGGAATCCAGCCCCAGCATTTT.

Many counts were recorded for this clonotype. The germline gene is not matched at one end of the junction; a read error may be the cause. V and J are TRBV5-1 and TRBJ1-5, with a tentative D call TRBD1 (6 bases). The CDR3 is 13 residues long. Germline loops: CDR1 SGHRS, CDR2 YFSETQ. The CDR3 spells CASSLAGDQPQHF. The CDR3 DNA reads TGTGCCAGCAGTCTCGCAGGGGATCAGCCCCAGCATTTT. The full variable domain, its missing parts supplied by reference TRBV5-1 and TRBJ1-5, is KAGVTQTPRYLIKTRGQQVTLSCSPISGHRSVSWYQQTPGQGLQFLFEYFSETQRNKGNFPGRFSGRQFSNSRSEMNVSTLELGDSALYLCASSLAGDQPQHFGDGTRLSIL.

The chain joins TRBV7-9 to TRBJ1-2; 11 bases are a match to TRBD1. Germline trimming cut 5 bases from V and 4 bases from J; bases unmatched to any gene: 6. CDR1 is SEHNR, CDR2 FQNEAQ, per germline (reference sequence). The CDR3 runs 15 residues. CDR3 in amino acids: CASSRTGGLAYGYTF. CDR3 in DNA: TGTGCCAGCAGCCGGACAGGGGGCCTCGCCTATGGCTACACCTTC.

This chain joins TRBV4-1 and TRBJ2-7; possible D gene TRBD1, 6 bases. The V and J ends lost 10 bases and 4 bases respectively, with 20 bases between them. Per the germline V gene, CDR1 is MGHRA and CDR2 is YSYEKL. This CDR3 spans 14 amino acids. The CDR3 sequence: CATSRDTALYEQYF. CDR3 bases: TGCGCCACCTCCCGGGACACCGCGTTGTACGAGCAGTACTTC.

This clonotype was detected ten times or more. The chain carries TRBV12-3 or TRBV12-4 and TRBJ1-2; no reliable D call. The CDR3 contains 12 residues. Trimming removed 4 bases at V and 6 bases at J, with 9 bases between. The CDR3 sequence is CASSSGGHGYTF. In DNA, the CDR3 is TGTGCCAGCAGTTCCGGAGGGCATGGCTACACCTTC.

In its sample, this clonotype was seen many times. The chain recombines TRBV12-3 or TRBV12-4 with TRBJ1-2; D is unresolved. Trimming pared 0 bases from V and 3 bases from J, leaving 11 bases between. The CDR3 runs to 15 residues. The CDR3, as DNA: TGTGCCAGCAGTTTAGCGTTCAGGTTACACTATGGCTACACCTTC. It specifies CASSLAFRLHYGYTF.

This clonotype was picked up many times. V and J are TRBV12-3 or TRBV12-4 and TRBJ1-2, with TRBD1 matching over 9 bases. With V trimmed by 3 bases and J by 3 bases, 5 bases remained unmatched. The CDR3 sequence is 15 residues long. The CDR3 nucleotides are TGTGCCAGCAGTTTGCGGACAGGGGCCGACTATGGCTACACCTTC. This encodes CASSLRTGADYGYTF.

The chain has TRBV4-1 and TRBJ2-4; a possible D gene is TRBD1 (5 bases). Germline-derived CDR1 and CDR2 are MGHRA and YSYEKL. CDR3 size: 16 residues. The V end was cut by 4 bases, the J end by 3 bases, with 16 bases between. CDR3: CASSRGFGDSKNIQYF. The DNA of the CDR3 is TGCGCCAGCAGCCGCGGTTTTGGAGACAGCAAAAACATTCAGTACTTC.

This clonotype was counted at least ten times. The rearrangement links TRBV6-5 to TRBJ2-2, with a tentative D call TRBD2 (6 bases). Trimming took off 3 bases at V and 4 bases at J, with 9 bases between the two ends. The germline V gene encodes CDR1 MNHEY and CDR2 SVGAGI. The CDR3 loop spans 14 amino acids. CDR3 sequence reads: CASSYWRGTGELFF. The CDR3, as DNA: TGTGCCAGCAGTTATTGGAGGGGCACCGGGGAGCTGTTTTTT.

This clonotype appeared many times. The rearrangement links TRBV20-1 to TRBJ2-2, with D possibly being TRBD1 (6 bases). With 0 bases removed from V and 2 bases from J, the gap between germline ends came to 19 bases. This CDR3 contains 18 residues. CDR1 DFQATT and CDR2 SNEGSKA come from the germline V gene (reference sequence). Here the CDR3 reads CSARDSPGRGFNTGELFF. The CDR3 bases are TGCAGTGCTAGAGATAGTCCGGGAAGGGGGTTCAACACCGGGGAGCTGTTTTTT.

This chain links TRBV6-1 with TRBJ1-1; tentative D call: TRBD1 (5 bases). The germline gives CDR1 MNHNS, CDR2 SASEGT. Trimming removed 3 bases from V and 6 bases from J, with 11 bases in between. The CDR3 loop spans 13 amino acids. The CDR3 region is CASSDGWGAEAFF. For the CDR3, the DNA is TGTGCCAGCAGTGATGGTTGGGGGGCTGAAGCTTTCTTT.

The table lists this clonotype with many counts. The J gene is TRBJ2-7, the V gene TRBV5-1, with D possibly TRBD1 on 5 matching bases. CDR1 is SGHRS, CDR2 YFSETQ, per germline. V shed 0 bases and J shed 5 bases, with 9 bases lying between them. This CDR3 comprises 13 residues. CDR3 in amino acids: CASSLVGAHEQYF. The CDR3 DNA reads as TGCGCCAGCAGCTTGGTAGGGGCCCACGAGCAGTACTTC.

Points on this clonotype: Possible read error: a much larger clone is one base away. The chain combines TRBV12-3 or TRBV12-4 with TRBJ2-5; D is uncertain. CDR3 length: 12 amino acids. The CDR3 protein is CASSLNTETKYF. In DNA, the CDR3 is TGTGCCAGCAGTCTTAATACGGAGACCAAGTACTTC.

CDR3 amino acids: CASRGTRNQPQHF. For the CDR3, the DNA is TGTGCCAGCAGGGGGACTCGAAATCAGCCCCAGCATTTT. The rearrangement joins TRBV6-1 to TRBJ1-5, with a tentative D call TRBD1 (5 bases). The CDR3 spans 13 residues. Germline CDR1 MNHNS, CDR2 SASEGT. Trimming pared 6 bases from V and 4 bases from J, leaving 10 bases between.

This clonotype was recorded at least ten times. V usage is TRBV7-8 and J usage is TRBJ1-1; the match to TRBD1 covers 8 bases. This CDR3 is 14 amino acids long. The germline V gene has CDR1 SGHVS and CDR2 FQNEAQ. After removal of 5 bases from V and 1 base from J, the junction contained 3 bases not matched to a gene. CDR3 sequence (DNA): TGTGCCAGCAGCAACAGGGGGAGGAACACTGAAGCTTTCTTT. Translating gives CASSNRGRNTEAFF.

DNA for the CDR3: TGCGCCAGCAGCCCCGCCGGGACACCCAACTATGGCTACACCTTC. Encoded protein: CASSPAGTPNYGYTF. This sequence joins TRBV5-1 and TRBJ1-2, with D perhaps matching TRBD1 (6 bases). The V gene's germline CDR1 is SGHRS and CDR2 YFSETQ. CDR3 size: 15 residues. V was pared by 4 bases and J by 2 bases, with 15 bases between.